This TCR beta chain was obtained from a study of regulatory T cells in long-lasting Graves disease. Time point described: persistent/refractory GD, antithyroid drugs over 5 years with positive TRAb. Extracted PBMC RNA gave rise to the TCR library. Assembly of TCR beta libraries relied on iRepertoire HTBI primers together with Arm-PCR of CDR3 regions. MiXCR was run by TCRdb on the multiplex PCR reads, yielding one entry per CDR3 protein. The sample lists approximately 400,000 distinct CDR3 sequences, roughly 20% occurring once. V gave up 6 bases and J gave up 7 bases, with 9 bases separating them. The CDR3 is 12 residues long. Germline CDR1 and CDR2: LGHDT and YNNKEL (reference sequence).

The origin of this receptor is a female donor with Graves disease. The chain has TRBV3-1 and TRBJ2-2, with a weak D call TRBD1 (6 bases). The specimen was peripheral blood mononuclear cells (PBMCs), collected when the disease was refractory, from a patient treated with antithyroid drugs. The CDR3 protein is CASRSRGGELFF. The CDR3, as DNA: TGTGCCAGCAGATCCAGGGGCGGGGAGCTGTTTTTT.